Shown below are 20 T cell receptor beta chains from a single sample sequenced in a study of T-cell memory formation after mild COVID-19 (TCRdb year 2021). The library was made by 5' RACE. Sequencing instrument: Illumina NovaSeq 6000. Using fastp at Q25 and MiXCR, TCRdb reprocessed the public reads and kept productive beta chains. Every CDR3 protein is listed once, alongside the most common genes and DNA of its rows. This sample holds hundreds of thousands of distinct CDR3 sequences; around 25% were observed only once. The ten most abundant clones make up under 15% of the sample. Sequenced material: PBMCs or a T cell subset sorted from them (not recorded which). The receptors were gathered from an adult woman who had mild COVID-19 (a few samples of this study predate the infection). The sample titles of this study are shuffled in the database, so cell type and time point are left out; the donor was told from shared clones.

This chain joins TRBV21-1 and TRBJ2-3; TRBD1, as called in the table, went unchecked against the DNA. TRBV21-1 is flagged as a pseudogene. The CDR3 has 17 residues. CDR3 loop: CASSKSGRGPSTDTQYF. CDR3 DNA: TGTGCCAGCAGCAAAAGCGGTAGGGGGCCGAGCACAGATACGCAGTATTTT.

CDR3 in DNA: TGTGCCAGCAGTTCGCGGGGCCTTAATTCACCCCTCCACTTT. Protein product: CASSSRGLNSPLHF. The rearrangement uses TRBV6-5 and TRBJ1-6; D might be TRBD1 (5 bases). The CDR3 is made up of 14 amino acids. V lost 4 bases and J 6 bases, leaving 10 bases between the germline ends. CDR1 MNHEY and CDR2 SVGAGI come from the germline V gene.

This rearrangement joins TRBV5-1 to TRBJ2-7, with TRBD2 matching over 12 bases. CDR3 length: 16 residues. V lost 0 bases, J lost 7 bases, and 8 bases stayed unmatched. Germline CDR1 is SGHRS and CDR2 is YFSETQ. The CDR3 DNA reads TGCGCCAGCAGCTTGGCCAAGACTAGCGGGAGAAAAGAGCAGTACTTC. Its translation: CASSLAKTSGRKEQYF.

The chain couples TRBV29-1 to TRBJ2-2; 10 nucleotides line up with TRBD2. Trimming took 7 bases from V and 6 from J; bases not matched to a gene: 2. The CDR3 runs to 12 residues. Germline V gene data show CDR1 as SQVTM and CDR2 as ANQGSEA. CDR3: CSAGLAPGELFF. CDR3 bases: TGCAGCGCGGGACTAGCGCCCGGGGAGCTGTTTTTT.

The sample holds a few counts of this clonotype. The chain is built from TRBV5-6 and TRBJ1-3; perhaps TRBD1 as D (5 bases). The germline V gene encodes CDR1 SGHDT and CDR2 YYEEEE. V was cut by 0 bases and J by 1 base, with 5 bases left in between. CDR3 length: 14 amino acids. The CDR3 spells CASSLGQSGNTIYF. CDR3 bases: TGTGCCAGCAGCTTGGGACAGTCTGGAAACACCATATATTTT. The full variable domain, its missing parts supplied by reference TRBV5-6 and TRBJ1-3, is DAGVTQSPTHLIKTRGQQVTLRCSPKSGHDTVSWYQQALGQGPQFIFQYYEEEERQRGNFPDRFSGHQFPNYSSELNVNALLLGDSALYLCASSLGQSGNTIYFGEGSWLTVV.

The chain links TRBV6-6 to TRBJ2-7, with TRBD1 identical over 7 bases. The CDR3 sequence is 16 residues long. Germline CDR1 and CDR2: MNHNY and SVGAGI (reference sequence). After removal of 2 bases from V and 1 base from J, the junction contained 8 bases not matched to a gene. The CDR3 reads CASSYPTGLVSYEQYF. CDR3 in DNA: TGTGCCAGCAGTTACCCGACAGGGTTAGTTTCCTACGAGCAGTACTTC.

This clonotype has just a few counts. V and J are TRBV19 and TRBJ1-2; no reliable D call. This CDR3 region has 12 residues. V lost 7 bases, J lost 1 base, and 7 bases lay in between. Per germline, CDR1 LNHDA and CDR2 SQIVND (reference sequence). The CDR3 sequence is CASTAVNYGYTF. In nucleotides, the CDR3 is TGTGCCAGTACGGCAGTTAACTATGGCTACACCTTC.

This clonotype was observed a few times. The chain recombines TRBV7-9 with TRBJ2-7; D tentatively fits TRBD1 or TRBD2 (5 bases each). The germline V gene encodes CDR1 SEHNR and CDR2 FQNEAQ (reference sequence). With 4 bases removed from V and 5 bases from J, the gap between germline ends came to 9 bases. CDR3 length equals 12 residues. The CDR3 protein is CASSSQGHEQYF. The CDR3, as DNA: TGTGCCAGCAGCTCGCAGGGACACGAGCAGTACTTC.

The V gene is TRBV30, the J gene TRBJ2-7, with unresolved D. The CDR3 covers 12 residues. Germline V gives CDR1 GTSNPN, CDR2 SVGIG (reference sequence). V lost 4 bases to trimming and J lost 3 bases, with 10 bases between them. CDR3 coding DNA: TGTGCCTGGACAGGTTATAGCTACGAGCAGTACTTC. This codes for CAWTGYSYEQYF.

The sample holds many counts of this clonotype. The chain recombines TRBV25-1 with TRBJ2-3, with D unclear. Germline V gene data show CDR1 as MGHDK and CDR2 as SYGVNS. Trimming shortened V by 7 bases and J by 0 bases, and 5 bases separated the two germline ends. This CDR3 region has 12 residues. The CDR3 region is CASNNSTDTQYF. The DNA of the CDR3 is TGTGCCAGCAATAACAGCACAGATACGCAGTATTTT.

This clonotype has just a few counts. The V and J genes are TRBV20-1 and TRBJ1-2; TRBD1 agrees at 8 bases. The germline gives CDR1 DFQATT, CDR2 SNEGSKA (reference sequence). Losses at the gene ends were 0 bases for V and 5 bases for J; bases not matched to a gene: 14. The length of the CDR3 is 17 residues. The CDR3, as DNA: TGCAGTGCTAGAGAGGGCGACCTCGGGACAGGCTATTATGGCTACACCTTC. Translation gives CSAREGDLGTGYYGYTF.

Points on this clonotype: One end of the junction does not line up with germline, which may come from a read error. The chain uses TRBV5-1 and TRBJ2-3; D unclear. The CDR3 totals 15 residues. Germline V gene data show CDR1 as SGHRS and CDR2 as YFSETQ. CDR3 in DNA: TGCGCCAGCAGCTTGGAGGCCTTGAGCACAGATACGAAGTATTTT. Translation gives CASSLEALSTDTKYF.

The chain carries TRBV11-2 and TRBJ2-5, with 8 bases matching TRBD2. The CDR3 loop spans 14 amino acids. Germline loops: CDR1 SGHAT, CDR2 FQNNGV. After removal of 5 bases from V and 9 bases from J, the junction contained 11 bases not matched to a gene. This chain's CDR3 is CASSPRGGFLPQYF. CDR3 DNA sequence: TGTGCCAGCAGCCCCCGGGGGGGCTTTTTGCCCCAGTACTTC.

The chain uses TRBV12-3 or TRBV12-4 and TRBJ2-7; D is ambiguous. The CDR3 spans 13 residues. V was cut by 4 bases and J by 5 bases, with 12 bases left in between. CDR3 region: CASSWTAGDEQYF. In DNA form, the CDR3 reads TGTGCCAGCAGTTGGACGGCCGGCGACGAGCAGTACTTC.

This clonotype was observed a few times. The rearrangement joins TRBV7-9 to TRBJ2-5, with 10 bases identical to TRBD2. J was trimmed by 4 bases and V by 5 bases; bases with no gene match: 10. This CDR3 has 16 amino acids. CDR1 is SEHNR and CDR2 is FQNEAQ in the germline V gene (reference sequence). The CDR3 nucleotides read TGTGCCAGCAGCCGCACTCTAGCGGGGGCGGGAGAGACCCAGTACTTC. It translates to CASSRTLAGAGETQYF.

V usage is TRBV12-3 or TRBV12-4 and J usage is TRBJ2-7, with TRBD1 matching over 8 bases. The junction had 10 bases not matched to a gene; V was cut back by 7 bases and J by 2 bases. The CDR3 spans 15 residues. The CDR3 reads CASKKTGTGTYEQYF. The CDR3 DNA reads as TGTGCCAGCAAAAAGACGGGGACAGGCACCTACGAGCAGTACTTC.

This clonotype was observed a handful of times. The chain has TRBV5-1 and TRBJ2-2, with 11 nucleotides matching TRBD2. The V gene end was trimmed by 0 bases and the J gene end by 3 bases; junction bases not matched to a gene: 4. The CDR3 has 17 amino acids. CDR1 is SGHRS, CDR2 YFSETQ, per germline. This chain's CDR3 is CASSLVLLAGDTGELFF. CDR3 DNA sequence: TGCGCCAGCAGCTTGGTCCTACTAGCGGGGGACACCGGGGAGCTGTTTTTT. Together with reference TRBV5-1 and TRBJ2-2, the CDR3 gives the full variable domain: KAGVTQTPRYLIKTRGQQVTLSCSPISGHRSVSWYQQTPGQGLQFLFEYFSETQRNKGNFPGRFSGRQFSNSRSEMNVSTLELGDSALYLCASSLVLLAGDTGELFFGEGSRLTVL.

The chain uses TRBV3-1 and TRBJ2-5; D uncertain. Germline V gene data show CDR1 as LGHDT and CDR2 as YNNKEL (reference sequence). The CDR3 spans 14 residues. Trimming took off 5 bases at V and 0 bases at J, with 10 bases between the two ends. The DNA for the CDR3 is TGTGCCAGCAGCGTAACTATCTACCAAGAGACCCAGTACTTC. Its protein product is CASSVTIYQETQYF.

This chain joins TRBV30 and TRBJ2-3; D gene unclear. The CDR3 has 11 amino acids. The germline CDR1 and CDR2 sequences are GTSNPN and SVGIG (reference sequence). Trimming stripped 3 bases from V and 5 bases from J, with 6 bases between. The CDR3, as DNA: TGTGCCTGGAGCGCTCTAGATACGCAGTATTTT. Protein: CAWSALDTQYF.

This clonotype was seen a few times. The chain employs TRBV4-3 and TRBJ2-6; a possible D gene is TRBD1 (6 bases). The V and J ends lost 1 base and 4 bases respectively, with 17 bases between them. CDR3 length: 18 amino acids. Germline V gives CDR1 LGHNA, CDR2 YSLEER. Here the CDR3 DNA reads TGCGCCAGCAGCCAAGTGCCCGCAGGGGTCGCCGGGGCCAACGTCCTGACTTTC. Amino acids: CASSQVPAGVAGANVLTF.